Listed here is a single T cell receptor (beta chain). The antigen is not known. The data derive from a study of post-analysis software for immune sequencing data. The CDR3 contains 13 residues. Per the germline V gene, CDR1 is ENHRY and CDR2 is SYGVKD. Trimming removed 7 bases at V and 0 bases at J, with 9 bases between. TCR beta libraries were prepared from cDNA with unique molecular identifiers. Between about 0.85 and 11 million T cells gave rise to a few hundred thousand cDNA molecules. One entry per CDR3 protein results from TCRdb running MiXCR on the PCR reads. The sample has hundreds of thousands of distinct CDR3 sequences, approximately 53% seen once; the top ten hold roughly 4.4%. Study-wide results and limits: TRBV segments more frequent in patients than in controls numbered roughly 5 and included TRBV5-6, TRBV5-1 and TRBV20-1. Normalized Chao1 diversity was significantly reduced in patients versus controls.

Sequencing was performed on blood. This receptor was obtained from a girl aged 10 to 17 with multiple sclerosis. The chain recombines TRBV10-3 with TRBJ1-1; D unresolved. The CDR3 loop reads CAITSDLNTEAFF. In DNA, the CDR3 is TGTGCCATCACCTCGGACCTGAACACTGAAGCTTTCTTT.